The 26 T cell receptor beta chains reported below all come from one sample, sequenced in a study of tumor-infiltrating lymphocytes in primary liver carcinoma. The authors made TCR beta cDNA from roughly 480 ng total RNA with a constant-region primer. Library construction for TCR beta comprised three nested multiplex PCR rounds performed with slightly modified ARM-PCR. With TRBV1-TRBV30 forward primers and a C-beta reverse primer, the first two PCR rounds were run for approximately 10 cycles each. MiXCR, run by TCRdb on the multiplex PCR reads, gives a single entry per CDR3 protein. The sample has approximately 37,000 distinct CDR3 sequences, roughly 80% seen once. From about 20-30 mg of unsorted bulk tissue, DNA and RNA were co-extracted together. The specimen was liver tumor tissue from sampling region 4. Subset here: tumor region T4, right-lateral pole. The receptors derive from a man aged 35 to 55 with primary liver carcinoma and hepatitis B virus infection.

Only one count was recorded for this clonotype. Germline and junction disagree at one end, which may indicate a read error. The rearrangement links TRBV25-1 to TRBJ2-1; 9 nucleotides agree with TRBD2. CDR3 size: 14 residues. The germline V gene encodes CDR1 MGHDK and CDR2 SYGVNS. In DNA, the CDR3 is TGTGCCAGTACAGCGGGAGGCTCCTACAATGAGCTGATCTTC. This gives the protein CASTAGGSYNELIF.

About this clonotype itself: Since no conserved phenylalanine or tryptophan closes the CDR3, a read error is the likely cause. V is TRBV6-2 or TRBV6-3 and J is TRBJ2-1; 13 bases align to TRBD2. This CDR3 is 16 amino acids long. With V trimmed by 8 bases and J by 8 bases, 12 bases remained unmatched. Germline V gene sequence: CDR1 MNHEY, CDR2 SVGEGT. CDR3 loop: CASGPRTSGRADEQFL. The CDR3 DNA follows: TGTGCCAGCGGTCCCCGGACTAGCGGGAGAGCAGATGAGCAGTTCCTC.

This chain uses TRBV29-1 with TRBJ1-1, with no clear D. The CDR3 runs to 15 residues. Looked up from germline, CDR1 is SQVTM and CDR2 is ANQGSEA. Written as DNA, the CDR3 is TGCAGTGCTACCCCGGGATGGGGAATGAACACTGAAGCTTTCTTT. Translating it yields CSATPGWGMNTEAFF.

The V and J genes are TRBV11-1 and TRBJ2-4; D is possibly TRBD2 (6 bases). The germline CDR1 and CDR2 sequences are SGHAT and FQDESV (reference sequence). This CDR3 spans 17 amino acids. The germline V and J ends were trimmed by 9 bases and 4 bases, with 25 bases remaining between them. The chain's CDR3 is CASSSPGEGASKNIQYF. The CDR3 DNA sequence: TGTGCCAGTAGTTCTCCGGGAGAGGGAGCATCAAAAAACATTCAGTACTTC.

A word on this clonotype: Germline is not matched at one junction end, which may reflect a read error. V and J are TRBV12-5 and TRBJ2-7, with D hard to call. The CDR3 consists of 13 residues. Per germline, CDR1 LGHNT and CDR2 FRNRAP. The CDR3 protein is CASEETTSYEQYF. CDR3 sequence (DNA): TGTGCCAGTGAGGAGACCACTTCCTACGAGCAGTACTTC.

This clonotype was observed a handful of times. Its ends do not fully match the called genes, so a read error is possible. The chain couples TRBV7-9 to TRBJ1-2, with D hard to call. CDR3 length: 13 amino acids. Germline assignment: CDR1 SEHNR and CDR2 FQNEAQ (reference sequence). The chain's CDR3 is CANSPDPTVGYTF. The CDR3, as DNA: TGTGCCAACAGCCCGGACCCCACTGTGGGCTACACCTTC.

About this clonotype itself: The junction shows a germline mismatch at one end, possibly a read error. This chain links TRBV4-3 with TRBJ1-2, with a weak D call TRBD1 (5 bases). Germline-derived CDR1 and CDR2 are LGHNA and YSLEER. This CDR3 spans 16 amino acids. CDR3 in amino acids: CASSQVGVGRNYSYTF. CDR3 sequence (DNA): TGCGCCAGCAGCCAGGTAGGGGTAGGGAGGAACTATAGCTACACCTTC.

A remark on this clonotype: The junction shows a germline mismatch at one end, possibly a read error. This chain links TRBV28 with TRBJ1-1; unclear D gene. Germline CDR1 and CDR2: MDHEN and SYDVKM. The CDR3 length is 13 residues. The CDR3 spells CASRLLGQAVAFF. The CDR3 DNA is TGTGCCAGCAGATTATTAGGGCAGGCTGTAGCTTTCTTT.

In regard to this clonotype: One end of the junction varies from germline; a read error may be responsible. This sequence joins TRBV5-1 and TRBJ1-1; D not certain. The length of the CDR3 is 15 residues. The germline V gene encodes CDR1 SGHRS and CDR2 YFSETQ. DNA of the CDR3: TGCGCCAGCAGCTTGGAAGTAGGAGAGAGGACTGAAGCTCTCTTT. This sequence encodes CASSLEVGERTEALF.

Notes on this clonotype: It is likely a read error, because the conserved phenylalanine at the end of the CDR3 is missing. The V gene is TRBV6-2 or TRBV6-3, the J gene TRBJ2-7; D is unclear. Germline-derived CDR1 and CDR2 are MNHEY and SVGEGT. The CDR3 totals 13 residues. The CDR3 protein is CASSYEVPYGQYL. The CDR3 DNA sequence: TGTGCCAGTAGTTACGAGGTACCCTACGGGCAGTACTTA.

There are many counts of this clonotype. This chain uses TRBV28 with TRBJ1-2; TRBD1 matches 7 bases. V gave up 7 bases and J gave up 4 bases; unmatched junction bases: 9. This CDR3 is built from 14 residues. The V gene's germline CDR1 is MDHEN and CDR2 SYDVKM. This CDR3 is CASTSGQLIYGYTF. The DNA for the CDR3 is TGTGCCAGCACCTCGGGACAGCTCATCTATGGCTACACCTTC.

Concerning this clonotype itself: The CDR3 end shows no conserved phenylalanine or tryptophan, and so a read error is likely. The chain combines TRBV6-5 with TRBJ2-3, with TRBD1 matching 7 bases. CDR1 and CDR2 from the germline V gene are MNHEY and SVGAGI. The ends lost 2 bases at V and 5 bases at J; junction bases unmatched: 4. The CDR3 covers 14 residues. CDR3 sequence: CASSYETGIDTQYL. The CDR3 region has the DNA TGTGCCAGCAGTTACGAGACAGGGATAGATACGCAGTATTTG.

About this clonotype: The conserved final phenylalanine or tryptophan is absent from the CDR3, which likely points to a read error. This chain uses TRBV11-2 with TRBJ2-3; D may be TRBD2 (5 bases). Germline values: CDR1 SGHAT, CDR2 FQNNGV. CDR3 size: 17 residues. CDR3 residues: CASTIRRLKESTDTQYL. The CDR3 DNA sequence: TGTGCAAGCACCATCCGGAGGCTAAAGGAGAGCACAGATACGCAGTATCTT.

On this clonotype: Its ends do not fully match the called genes, so a read error is possible. The J gene is TRBJ2-1, the V gene TRBV11-1, with TRBD2 matching over 8 bases. Looked up from germline, CDR1 is SGHAT and CDR2 is FQDESV (reference sequence). The CDR3 runs 13 residues. The CDR3 protein is CAISGGGPNEQFF. DNA for the CDR3: TGCGCCATCAGCGGGGGAGGGCCGAATGAGCAGTTCTTC.

Regarding this clonotype: The conserved phenylalanine or tryptophan is not found at the CDR3 terminus, so this likely reflects a read error. The J gene is TRBJ2-7, the V gene TRBV12-3 or TRBV12-4; D is uncertain. This CDR3 is built from 14 residues. V was shortened by 5 bases and J by 3 bases, with 14 bases between the two germline ends. The CDR3 sequence: CASSPQRFGYEQYL. Here the CDR3 DNA reads TGTGCCAGCAGTCCACAGCGTTTCGGCTACGAGCAGTACTTA.

This clonotype was seen ten or more times. The chain employs TRBV7-2 and TRBJ2-3, with D uncertain. Germline V gene data show CDR1 as SGHTA and CDR2 as FQGNSA. V gave up 4 bases and J gave up 2 bases, with 13 bases separating them. The CDR3 runs to 15 residues. In DNA form, the CDR3 reads TGTGCCAGCAGCTGGTTCGACGCCAACACAGATACGCAGTATTTT. Its translation is CASSWFDANTDTQYF.

This clonotype was found many times. The chain links TRBV20-1 to TRBJ2-7; 10 bases are shared with TRBD2. With 6 bases clipped from V and 5 bases from J, the junction kept 10 bases outside the gene matches. Germline CDR1 reads DFQATT; CDR2 reads SNEGSKA (reference sequence). The CDR3 contains 14 residues. The CDR3 sequence: CSAIAGGNFHEQYF. In DNA form, the CDR3 reads TGCAGTGCCATAGCGGGAGGAAACTTCCACGAGCAGTACTTC.

A word on this clonotype: One junction end disagrees with the germline gene, perhaps due to a read error. The rearrangement joins TRBV11-2 to TRBJ2-7; perhaps TRBD2 as D (6 bases). This CDR3 is 13 amino acids long. Looked up from germline, CDR1 is SGHAT and CDR2 is FQNNGV. CDR3 residues: CASNLGERVQQYF. The CDR3 nucleotides are TGTGCCAGCAACTTAGGTGAGCGGGTGCAGCAGTACTTC. Variable domain in full (rest from reference TRBV11-2 and TRBJ2-7): EAGVAQSPRYKIIEKRQSVAFWCNPISGHATLYWYQQILGQGPKLLIQFQNNGVVDDSQLPKDRFSAERLKGVDSTLKIQPAKLEDSAVYLCASNLGERVQQYFGPGTRLTVT.

The rearrangement uses TRBV30 and TRBJ2-5; 7 bases fit TRBD2. Germline assignment: CDR1 GTSNPN and CDR2 SVGIG (reference sequence). The J segment lost 4 bases and the V segment lost 5 bases, leaving 10 bases of the junction unmatched. The CDR3 covers 14 residues. CDR3 bases: TGTGCCTGGTTTCAGGGAGGGATCCTAGAGACCCAGTACTTC. Protein: CAWFQGGILETQYF.

Regarding this clonotype: One junction end does not reproduce the germline sequence, and a read error may be involved. This chain joins TRBV11-2 and TRBJ2-3; possible D gene TRBD2, 6 bases. The J call is in doubt because the DNA end fits TRBJ2-7 better. The CDR3 length is 15 residues. Germline V lookup: CDR1 SGHAT, CDR2 FQNNGV. The DNA of the CDR3 is TGTGCTAGCAGCTTAGGGCGACTAGTGGGAGATACGCAGTACTTC. Translating gives CASSLGRLVGDTQYF.

With regard to this clonotype: One end of the junction is discordant with germline, which a read error may explain. The V call is TRBV24-1, the J call TRBJ2-4; TRBD1 matches 9 bases. CDR3 size: 15 residues. CDR1 KGHDR and CDR2 SFDVKD come from the germline V gene. CDR3 loop: CATSDSTGGMNIQYF. Here the CDR3 DNA reads TGTGCTACCAGTGATTCGACAGGGGGGATGAACATTCAGTACTTC.

This clonotype was observed at least ten times. A much larger clone sits a single nucleotide away, making a read error possible. The V gene is TRBV24-1, the J gene TRBJ2-1, with no clear D. This CDR3 has 12 amino acids. In germline, CDR1 is KGHDR, CDR2 SFDVKD. Trimming removed 8 bases from V and 10 bases from J, with 14 bases in between. The CDR3 is CATNELQGEQFF. The CDR3 region has the DNA TGTGCCACCAATGAACTTCAAGGCGAGCAGTTCTTC.

A note on this clonotype: One end of the junction fails to match germline, which may point to a read error. CDR3 nucleotides: TGTAGCGGCTCGATCCAGAGGGCAAACTATGGCTACACCTTC. Residues: CSGSIQRANYGYTF. This chain joins TRBV29-1 and TRBJ1-2; D unclear. This CDR3 region has 14 residues. CDR1 is SQVTM, CDR2 ANQGSEA, per germline.

This clonotype has just one count. One end of the junction does not line up with germline, which may come from a read error. The chain links TRBV6-2 or TRBV6-3 to TRBJ2-1; 7 bases are shared with TRBD2. Germline CDR1 is MNHEY and CDR2 is SVGEGT. This CDR3 has 14 amino acids. CDR3 region: CASSFAGAHNEEFF. In nucleotides, the CDR3 is TGTGCCAGCAGTTTCGCGGGAGCCCACAATGAGGAGTTCTTC.

This clonotype was counted a single time. This likely comes from a read error, as the CDR3 has no conserved phenylalanine or tryptophan at its end. The DNA is omitted, as the CDR3 cannot be located on it reliably, and the CDR3 follows TCRdb's listing. This rearrangement joins TRBV28 to TRBJ2-1; TRBD2 is the table's D call and was not checked against the DNA. The CDR3 is 15 residues long, counting both termini. Germline CDR1 reads MDHEN; CDR2 reads SYDVKM. Here the CDR3 reads CASSSWTSAKNEHFI.

Turning to this clonotype: One junction end does not reproduce the germline sequence, and a read error may be involved. The CDR3 sequence: CSARGTGDHGQLF. In DNA, the CDR3 is TGCAGTGCCAGGGGGACAGGGGACCATGGGCAGTTATTC. The chain couples TRBV20-1 to TRBJ2-1; 10 bases are a match to TRBD1. This CDR3 is built from 13 residues. Germline V lookup: CDR1 DFQATT, CDR2 SNEGSKA (reference sequence).